The rows below give T cell receptor beta chains drawn from one sample of a study of monozygotic twins with inflammatory bowel disease. TCRdb re-analyzed the 5' RACE reads; it lists each CDR3 protein once, without DNA. This sample's table reports approximately 400,000 distinct CDR3 sequences. The sequencing input was blood. All receptors derive from a human donor with ulcerative colitis or Crohn's disease, or a healthy co-twin of an affected twin (not recorded which). The CDR3 runs from the conserved cysteine through the conserved F or W. Fields, in order: CDR3 protein, J gene, CDR3 length, V gene.

CASGTGQGTETQYF,TRBJ2-5,14,TRBV12-5
CSAGQRYEQYF,TRBJ2-7,11,TRBV20-1
CASSSLGNTEAFF,TRBJ1-1,13,TRBV5-5
CASSQGWGQENTEAFF,TRBJ1-1,16,TRBV5-4
CASSQLSESYNEQFF,TRBJ2-1,15,TRBV3-1
CAWNTGGFQETQYF,TRBJ2-5,14,TRBV30
CASSRLAGINEQFF,TRBJ2-1,14,TRBV6-1
CASSDVWAGGNQPQHF,TRBJ1-5,16,TRBV6-1
CASSLLYWADTQYF,TRBJ2-3,14,TRBV5-5
CASSPGGSTQYF,TRBJ2-3,12,TRBV7-2
CASSQWRKPDNEQFF,TRBJ2-1,15,TRBV4-3
CASSQQRPMNTEAFF,TRBJ1-1,15,TRBV4-1
CASTDRVVSQPQHF,TRBJ1-5,14,TRBV6-2/TRBV6-3
CASRTGQNQPQHF,TRBJ1-5,13,TRBV28
CASSQAGGPFTDTQYF,TRBJ2-3,16,TRBV4-2
CASTSGVYGYTF,TRBJ1-2,12,TRBV12-3/TRBV12-4
CASSHLPITAYEQYF,TRBJ2-7,15,TRBV4-1
CSASPGKNYGYTF,TRBJ1-2,13,TRBV20-1
CASSFPGIYGYTF,TRBJ1-2,13,TRBV12-3/TRBV12-4